A single TCR beta chain is shown here with its context. The PCR employed 60 Vbeta primers together with 13 Jbeta primers. The repertoire was sequenced with immunoSEQ multiplex PCR; TCRdb's copy has only in-frame clones and lacks some. Here the sample spans 110,000 or so clones, approximately 80% being singletons. Germline CDR1 and CDR2: SEHNR and FQNEAQ (reference sequence). Trimming removed 10 bases at V and 2 bases at J, with 9 bases between. This CDR3 spans 13 amino acids. This entry belongs to a study of cytomegalovirus exposure and HLA in healthy donors. The rearrangement uses TRBV7-9 and TRBJ2-6; D is unresolved. This TCR was recovered from a woman under 40 in good health and CMV-seropositive. The material sequenced was PBMCs. CDR3 in amino acids: CANRSAGANVLTF. The CDR3 coding sequence is TGTGCCAACCGGAGCGCTGGGGCCAACGTCCTGACTTTC.